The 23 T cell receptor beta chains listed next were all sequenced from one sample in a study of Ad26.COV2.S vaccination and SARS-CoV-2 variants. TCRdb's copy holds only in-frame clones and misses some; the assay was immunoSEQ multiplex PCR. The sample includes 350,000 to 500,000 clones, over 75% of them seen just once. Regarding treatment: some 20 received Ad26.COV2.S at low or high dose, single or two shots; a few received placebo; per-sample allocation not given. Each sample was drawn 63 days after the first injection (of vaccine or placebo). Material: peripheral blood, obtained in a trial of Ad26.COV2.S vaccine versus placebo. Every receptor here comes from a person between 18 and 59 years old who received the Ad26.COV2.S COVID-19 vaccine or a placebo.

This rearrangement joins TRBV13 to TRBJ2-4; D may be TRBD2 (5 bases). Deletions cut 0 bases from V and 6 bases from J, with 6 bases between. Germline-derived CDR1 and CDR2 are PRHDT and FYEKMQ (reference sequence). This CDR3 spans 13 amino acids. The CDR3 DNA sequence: TGTGCCAGCAGCTTAGGCCGGGGAAACATTCAGTACTTC. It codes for CASSLGRGNIQYF.

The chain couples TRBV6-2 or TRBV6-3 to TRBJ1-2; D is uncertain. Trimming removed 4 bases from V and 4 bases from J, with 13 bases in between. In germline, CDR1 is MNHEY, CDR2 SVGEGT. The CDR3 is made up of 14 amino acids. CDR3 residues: CASSWTGASYGYTF. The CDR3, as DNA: TGTGCCAGCAGTTGGACGGGTGCTTCCTATGGCTACACCTTC.

For the CDR3, the DNA is TGCAGCGCATATACAGGGGCCCGCTCTAACTATGGCTACACCTTC. Translation: CSAYTGARSNYGYTF. J is TRBJ1-2 and V is TRBV29-1, with TRBD1 matching over 7 bases. The CDR3 extends over 15 amino acids. The ends lost 7 bases at V and 0 bases at J; junction bases unmatched: 11. Germline V gene sequence: CDR1 SQVTM, CDR2 ANQGSEA.

CDR3 residues: CASSPSRGYYEQYF. In nucleotides, the CDR3 is TGTGCCAGCAGCCCCAGCAGGGGGTACTACGAGCAGTACTTC. The genes are TRBV27 and TRBJ2-7, with TRBD1 identical over 7 bases. This CDR3 is built from 14 residues. Germline assignment: CDR1 MNHEY and CDR2 SMNVEV (reference sequence). The trim removed 6 bases at V and 3 bases at J, leaving 8 bases unmatched.

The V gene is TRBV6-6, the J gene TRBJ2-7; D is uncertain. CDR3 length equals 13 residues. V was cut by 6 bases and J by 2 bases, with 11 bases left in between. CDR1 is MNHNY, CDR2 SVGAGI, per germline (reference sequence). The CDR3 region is CASSPVATYEQYF. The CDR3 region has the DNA TGTGCCAGCAGCCCCGTTGCTACCTACGAGCAGTACTTC.

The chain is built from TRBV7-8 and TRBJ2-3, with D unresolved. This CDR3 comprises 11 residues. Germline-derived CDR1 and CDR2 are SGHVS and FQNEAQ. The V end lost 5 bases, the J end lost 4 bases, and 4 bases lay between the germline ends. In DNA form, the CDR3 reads TGTGCCAGCAGCCTCCCAGATACGCAGTATTTT. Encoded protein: CASSLPDTQYF.

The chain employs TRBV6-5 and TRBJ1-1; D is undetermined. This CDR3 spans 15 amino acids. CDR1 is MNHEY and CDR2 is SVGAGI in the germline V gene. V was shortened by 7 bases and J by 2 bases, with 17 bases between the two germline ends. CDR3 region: CASTPSRRENTEAFF. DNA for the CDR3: TGTGCCAGCACCCCATCAAGGCGGGAAAACACTGAAGCTTTCTTT.

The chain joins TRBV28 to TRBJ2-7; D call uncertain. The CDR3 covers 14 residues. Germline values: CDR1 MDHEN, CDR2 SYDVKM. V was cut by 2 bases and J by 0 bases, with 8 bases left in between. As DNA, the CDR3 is TGTGCCAGCAGTTTACTCCGGGCCTCCTACGAGCAGTACTTC. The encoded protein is CASSLLRASYEQYF.

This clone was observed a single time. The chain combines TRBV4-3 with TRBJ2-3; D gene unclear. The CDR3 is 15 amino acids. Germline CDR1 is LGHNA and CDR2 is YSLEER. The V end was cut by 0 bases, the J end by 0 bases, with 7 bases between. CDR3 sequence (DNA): TGCGCCAGCAGCCAAGATTGGTCTAGCACAGATACGCAGTATTTT. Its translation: CASSQDWSSTDTQYF.

The CDR3 nucleotides are TGTGCCAGCAGCACACGACAGGGCTACGAGCAGTACTTC. This codes for CASSTRQGYEQYF. V gene TRBV7-3 combines with J gene TRBJ2-7; 7 positions match TRBD1. This CDR3 contains 13 residues. J was trimmed by 3 bases and V by 5 bases; bases with no gene match: 4. Germline V CDR1 and CDR2: SGHTA, FQGTGA. Looking up the rest from reference TRBV7-3 and TRBJ2-7 gives the full variable domain: GAGVSQTPSNKVTEKGKYVELRCDPISGHTALYWYRQSLGQGPEFLIYFQGTGAADDSGLPNDRFFAVRPEGSVSTLKIQRTERGDSAVYLCASSTRQGYEQYFGPGTRLTVT.

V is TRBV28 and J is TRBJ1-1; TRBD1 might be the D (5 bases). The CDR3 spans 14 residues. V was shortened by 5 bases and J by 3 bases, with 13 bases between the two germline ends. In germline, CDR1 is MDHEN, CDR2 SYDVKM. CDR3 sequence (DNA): TGTGCCAGCAGTAACTTCGGGACTCACACTGAAGCTTTCTTT. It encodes CASSNFGTHTEAFF.

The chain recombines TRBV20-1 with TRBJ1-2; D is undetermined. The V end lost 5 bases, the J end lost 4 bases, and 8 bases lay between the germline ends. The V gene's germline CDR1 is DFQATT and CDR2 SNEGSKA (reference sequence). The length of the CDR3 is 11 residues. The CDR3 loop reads CSARTGYGYTF. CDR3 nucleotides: TGCAGTGCTCGGACGGGCTATGGCTACACCTTC.

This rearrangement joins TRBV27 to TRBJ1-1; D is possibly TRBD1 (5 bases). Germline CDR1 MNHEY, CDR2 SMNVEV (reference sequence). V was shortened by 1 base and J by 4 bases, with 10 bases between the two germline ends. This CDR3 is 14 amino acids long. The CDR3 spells CASSLLSGGTEAFF. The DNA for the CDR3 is TGTGCCAGCAGTTTATTATCTGGGGGCACTGAAGCTTTCTTT.

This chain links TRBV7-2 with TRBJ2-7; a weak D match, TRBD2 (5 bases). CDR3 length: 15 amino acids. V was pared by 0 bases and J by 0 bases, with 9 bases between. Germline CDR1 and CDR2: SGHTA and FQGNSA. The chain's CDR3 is CASSLATGSSYEQYF. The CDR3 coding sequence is TGTGCCAGCAGCTTAGCTACGGGAAGCTCCTACGAGCAGTACTTC.

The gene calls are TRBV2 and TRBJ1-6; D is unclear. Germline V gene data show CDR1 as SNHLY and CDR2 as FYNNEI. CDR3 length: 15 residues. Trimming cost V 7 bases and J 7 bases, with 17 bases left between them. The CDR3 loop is CASIKSTAQNSPLHF. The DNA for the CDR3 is TGTGCCAGCATAAAATCAACCGCTCAAAATTCACCCCTCCACTTT.

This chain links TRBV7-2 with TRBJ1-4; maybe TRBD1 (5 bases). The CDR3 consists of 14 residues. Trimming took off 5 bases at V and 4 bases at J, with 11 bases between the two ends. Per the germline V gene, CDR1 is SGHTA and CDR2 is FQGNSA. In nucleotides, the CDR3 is TGTGCCAGCAGCCCGACAGTCGATAATGAAAAACTGTTTTTT. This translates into CASSPTVDNEKLFF. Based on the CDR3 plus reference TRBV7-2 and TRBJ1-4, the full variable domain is GAGVSQSPSNKVTEKGKDVELRCDPISGHTALYWYRQSLGQGLEFLIYFQGNSAPDKSGLPSDRFSAERTGGSVSTLTIQRTQQEDSAVYLCASSPTVDNEKLFFGSGTQLSVL.

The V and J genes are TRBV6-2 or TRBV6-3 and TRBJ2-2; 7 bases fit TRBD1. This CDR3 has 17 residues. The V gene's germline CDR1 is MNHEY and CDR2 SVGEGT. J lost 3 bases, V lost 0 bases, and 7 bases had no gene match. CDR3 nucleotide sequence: TGTGCCAGCAGTTACTCGCCCGGGACAGCTTACACCGGGGAGCTGTTTTTT. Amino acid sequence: CASSYSPGTAYTGELFF.

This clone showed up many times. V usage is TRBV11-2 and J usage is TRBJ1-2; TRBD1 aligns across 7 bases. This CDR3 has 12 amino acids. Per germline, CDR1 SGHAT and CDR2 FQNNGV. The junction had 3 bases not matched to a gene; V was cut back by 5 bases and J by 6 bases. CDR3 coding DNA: TGTGCCAGCAGCGTTACAGGGGATGGCTACACCTTC. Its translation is CASSVTGDGYTF.

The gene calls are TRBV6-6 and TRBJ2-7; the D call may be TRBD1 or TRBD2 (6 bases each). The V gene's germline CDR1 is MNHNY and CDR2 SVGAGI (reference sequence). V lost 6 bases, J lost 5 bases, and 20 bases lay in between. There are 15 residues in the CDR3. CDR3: CASSPEGGSRHEQYF. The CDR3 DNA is TGTGCCAGCAGCCCTGAGGGGGGCAGTCGTCACGAGCAGTACTTC.

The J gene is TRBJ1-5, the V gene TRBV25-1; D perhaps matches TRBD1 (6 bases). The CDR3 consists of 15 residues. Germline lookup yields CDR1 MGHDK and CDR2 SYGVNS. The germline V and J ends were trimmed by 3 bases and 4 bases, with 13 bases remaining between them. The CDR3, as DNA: TGTGCCAGCAGTGAGGGCACAGGGATGAATCAGCCCCAGCATTTT. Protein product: CASSEGTGMNQPQHF.

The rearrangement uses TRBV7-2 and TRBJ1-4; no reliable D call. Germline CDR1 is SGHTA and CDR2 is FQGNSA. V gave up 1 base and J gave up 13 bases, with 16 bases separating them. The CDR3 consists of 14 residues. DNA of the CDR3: TGTGCCAGCAGCTTAGTTATGACCCCTACGAGACTGTTTTTT. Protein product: CASSLVMTPTRLFF.

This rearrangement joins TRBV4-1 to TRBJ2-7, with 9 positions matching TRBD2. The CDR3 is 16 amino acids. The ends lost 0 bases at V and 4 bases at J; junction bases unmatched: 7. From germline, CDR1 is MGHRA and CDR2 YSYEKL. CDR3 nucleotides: TGCGCCAGCAGCCAAGATGCGGGCGGGGGGGCGTACGAGCAGTACTTC. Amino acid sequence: CASSQDAGGGAYEQYF.

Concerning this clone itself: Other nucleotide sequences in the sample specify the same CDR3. This CDR3 is CASSQNDRDPYEQYF. For the CDR3, the DNA is TGTGCCAGCAGCCAAAACGACAGGGATCCCTACGAGCAGTACTTC. The J gene is TRBJ2-7, the V gene TRBV4-2; TRBD1 matches 7 bases. CDR3 length: 15 residues. V was clipped by 2 bases and J by 2 bases; unmatched bases: 6. CDR1 and CDR2 from the germline V gene are LGHNA and YNFKEQ.